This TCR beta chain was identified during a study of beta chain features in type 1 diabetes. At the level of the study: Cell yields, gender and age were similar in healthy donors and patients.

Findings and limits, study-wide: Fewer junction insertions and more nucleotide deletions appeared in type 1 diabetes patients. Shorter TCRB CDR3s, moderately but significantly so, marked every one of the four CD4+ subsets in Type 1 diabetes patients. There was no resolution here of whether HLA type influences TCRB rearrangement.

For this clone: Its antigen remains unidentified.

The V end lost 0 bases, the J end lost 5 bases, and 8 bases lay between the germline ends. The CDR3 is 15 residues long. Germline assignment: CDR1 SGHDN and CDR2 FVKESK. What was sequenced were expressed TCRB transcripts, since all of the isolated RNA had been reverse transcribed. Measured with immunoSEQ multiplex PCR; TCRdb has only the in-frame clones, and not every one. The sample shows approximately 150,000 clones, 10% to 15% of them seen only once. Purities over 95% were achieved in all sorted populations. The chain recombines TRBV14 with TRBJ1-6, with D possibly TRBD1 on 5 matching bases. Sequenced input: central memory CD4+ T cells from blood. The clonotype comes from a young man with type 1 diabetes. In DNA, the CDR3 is TGTGCCAGCAGCCAAGATGGCAGGGATAATTCACCCCTCCACTTT. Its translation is CASSQDGRDNSPLHF.